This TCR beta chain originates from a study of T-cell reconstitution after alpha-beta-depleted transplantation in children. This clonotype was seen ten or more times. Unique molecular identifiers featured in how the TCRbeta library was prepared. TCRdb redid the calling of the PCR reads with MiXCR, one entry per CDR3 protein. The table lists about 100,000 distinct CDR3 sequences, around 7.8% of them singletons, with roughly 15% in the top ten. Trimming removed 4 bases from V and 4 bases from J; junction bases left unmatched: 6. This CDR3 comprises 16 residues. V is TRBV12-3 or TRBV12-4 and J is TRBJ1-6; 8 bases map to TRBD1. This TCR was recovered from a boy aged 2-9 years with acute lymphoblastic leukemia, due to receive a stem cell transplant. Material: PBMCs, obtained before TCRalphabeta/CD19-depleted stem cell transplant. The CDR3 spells CASSSPTGAYNSPLHF. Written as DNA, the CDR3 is TGTGCCAGCAGTTCCCCGACAGGGGCTTATAATTCACCCCTCCACTTT.